The 8 T cell receptor beta chains in this list originate from one sample, sequenced in a study of blood T cell repertoires in COVID-19. The repertoire was sequenced with immunoSEQ multiplex PCR; TCRdb's copy has only in-frame clones and lacks some. The top ten hold approximately 2.6% of the sample, which has 270,000 or so clones, approximately 86% seen once. Sequences were obtained from PBMCs or T cells enriched from blood (not recorded which). All receptors derive from a woman between 18 and 30 years old who had recovered from COVID-19.

The chain couples TRBV18 to TRBJ2-5; D possibly corresponds to TRBD1 (5 bases). The CDR3 sequence is 14 residues long. The V end was cut by 3 bases, the J end by 4 bases, with 12 bases between. CDR1 is KGHSH and CDR2 is LQKENI in the germline V gene. The CDR3 DNA reads TGTGCCAGCTCACCCCAGGATGGGGCAGAGACCCAGTACTTC. Encoded protein: CASSPQDGAETQYF.

The chain employs TRBV28 and TRBJ2-7; 12 nucleotides match TRBD2. Trimming at V came to 5 bases and at J to 5 bases, leaving 4 bases not matched to a gene. This CDR3 is 14 amino acids long. Germline V gene lookup returns CDR1 MDHEN and CDR2 SYDVKM. The CDR3 sequence: CASSASGRVDEQYF. The CDR3 nucleotides are TGTGCCAGCAGTGCTAGCGGGAGGGTCGACGAGCAGTACTTC.

The chain uses TRBV27 and TRBJ2-1; D is possibly TRBD1 (5 bases). Germline V gives CDR1 MNHEY, CDR2 SMNVEV (reference sequence). The CDR3 sequence is 14 residues long. V lost 10 bases, J lost 4 bases, and 17 bases lay in between. CDR3 in DNA: TGTGCCACCTACGGCTGGGGCCAATACAATGAGCAGTTCTTC. Translating it yields CATYGWGQYNEQFF.

J is TRBJ2-3 and V is TRBV10-3; weak D call: TRBD1 (6 bases). The germline gives CDR1 ENHRY, CDR2 SYGVKD. The CDR3 contains 13 residues. With 4 bases removed from V and 5 bases from J, the gap between germline ends came to 10 bases. The chain's CDR3 is CAISVLGGDTQYF. DNA for the CDR3: TGTGCCATCAGTGTTCTAGGGGGAGATACGCAGTATTTT.

This rearrangement joins TRBV20-1 to TRBJ2-1; the D is unclear. Germline assignment: CDR1 DFQATT and CDR2 SNEGSKA (reference sequence). The CDR3 consists of 14 residues. Trimming removed 3 bases at V and 4 bases at J, with 13 bases between. CDR3 DNA sequence: TGCAGTGCTAGTCGCGGAGTGAGTTACAATGAGCAGTTCTTC. Protein: CSASRGVSYNEQFF.

V and J are TRBV7-9 and TRBJ1-1, with 7 nucleotides matching TRBD1. The CDR3 is 15 residues long. CDR1 and CDR2 (germline): SEHNR, FQNEAQ (reference sequence). V trimming: 6 bases; J trimming: 0 bases; junction bases outside the gene matches: 7. CDR3 sequence: CASRTGTAMNTEAFF. As DNA, the CDR3 is TGTGCCAGCAGAACCGGGACAGCTATGAACACTGAAGCTTTCTTT.

The chain carries TRBV3-1 (or the pseudogene TRBV3-2) and TRBJ2-7, with 12 bases matching TRBD2. The CDR3 contains 15 residues. The germline gives CDR1 LGHDT, CDR2 YNNKEL (reference sequence). V was clipped by 5 bases and J by 7 bases; unmatched bases: 9. The CDR3 DNA reads as TGTGCCAGCAGCTCGAGACTAGCGGGAGTTGGGGAGCAGTACTTC. It translates to CASSSRLAGVGEQYF.

The chain is built from TRBV20-1 and TRBJ2-2; TRBD1 matches at 10 bases. V trimming: 3 bases; J trimming: 4 bases; junction bases outside the gene matches: 11. Germline-derived CDR1 and CDR2 are DFQATT and SNEGSKA (reference sequence). The CDR3 covers 17 residues. The CDR3 DNA follows: TGCAGTGCTAGTGGTTCTGGACAGGGGGTCTCCACCGGGGAGCTGTTTTTT. Its translation is CSASGSGQGVSTGELFF.